This entry lists 3 T cell receptor beta chains sequenced from one sample in a study of shared clonotypes between healthy human individuals (dated by TCRdb to the early 2020s). CD8 naive samples were CD45RO-negative cells positively selected for CCR7, giving a CD45RA+CCR7+ population that excluded TemRA cells. The library was obtained by the immunoSEQ multiplex PCR assay. The source is immuneACCESS, and TCRdb retained only in-frame sequences with V and J called. Part of the clones is not carried over; for the studies checked, unresolved V genes explain less than half of this, and the remainder is unexplained. The sample data list about 820,000 clones, and more than 85% of these were observed just once. The top ten clonotypes cover around 24% of the sample. The source material was naive CD8+ T cells sorted from blood. Per the publication, the cell subset or site label means: CD45RA+CCR7+. The source of these receptors is a man younger than 40 in good health.

The sample holds one count of this clone. This chain connects TRBV2 to TRBJ2-1; D is undetermined. Between the trimmed V and J ends, which lost 2 bases and 7 bases, there was a span of 9 bases. Germline values: CDR1 SNHLY, CDR2 FYNNEI. This CDR3 is built from 13 residues. CDR3 sequence reads: CASSEFTGNEQFF. As DNA, the CDR3 is TGTGCCAGCAGTGAATTTACGGGTAATGAGCAGTTCTTC.

This clone was observed once. The CDR3 protein is CSVGELGLETQYF. As DNA, the CDR3 is TGCAGCGTTGGTGAGCTAGGGTTGGAGACCCAGTACTTC. The rearrangement joins TRBV29-1 to TRBJ2-5; no clear D. The germline V gene encodes CDR1 SQVTM and CDR2 ANQGSEA. The CDR3 sequence is 13 residues long. V lost 4 bases to trimming and J lost 5 bases, with 14 bases between them.

This chain connects TRBV6-1 to TRBJ2-2; 8 nucleotides line up with TRBD2. Germline CDR1 MNHNS, CDR2 SASEGT. The CDR3 extends over 15 amino acids. V trimming: 6 bases; J trimming: 5 bases; junction bases outside the gene matches: 8. CDR3 in amino acids: CASRLGRVRTGELFF. The CDR3 DNA is TGTGCCAGCAGGCTCGGGAGGGTGAGGACCGGGGAGCTGTTTTTT.